The 27 T cell receptor beta chains below all came from one sample that was sequenced in a study of OX40 agonist ivuxolimab in advanced cancers. Sequencing was performed with immunoSEQ multiplex PCR; in TCRdb, only in-frame clones are kept and a portion is missing. The repertoire holds over 100,000 clones, with more than 85% as singletons. Sample: CD4+ or CD8+ T cells sorted from blood, taken in a trial of the OX40 agonist ivuxolimab. These TCRs come from an adult with an advanced solid tumor such as melanoma, head and neck, liver or kidney cancer.

The count of this clone is one. The J gene is TRBJ1-6, the V gene TRBV11-3, with 7 positions matching TRBD1. This CDR3 has 15 residues. Germline CDR1 SGHNT, CDR2 YENEEA. With V trimmed by 5 bases and J by 6 bases, 7 bases remained unmatched. The CDR3 loop reads CASSPGTVTNSPLHF. The CDR3 DNA follows: TGTGCCAGCAGCCCCGGGACAGTGACTAATTCACCCCTCCACTTT.

The J gene is TRBJ2-3, the V gene TRBV6-5; 7 bases match TRBD2. V trimming: 0 bases; J trimming: 6 bases; junction bases outside the gene matches: 6. CDR1 and CDR2 from the germline V gene are MNHEY and SVGAGI. The CDR3 is made up of 15 amino acids. The CDR3 DNA sequence: TGTGCCAGCAGTTACTCGCTAGCGGTGAAGGATACGCAGTATTTT. Encoded protein: CASSYSLAVKDTQYF.

This sequence joins TRBV7-6 and TRBJ1-4; 8 bases line up with TRBD1. V shed 2 bases and J 2 bases; nucleotides not matched to a gene: 7. Germline CDR1 and CDR2: SGHVS and FNYEAQ. The CDR3 has 17 residues. DNA of the CDR3: TGTGCCAGCAGCTTATTAGGCCAGGGGGCCACTAATGAAAAACTGTTTTTT. Translation gives CASSLLGQGATNEKLFF. The full variable domain, its missing parts supplied by reference TRBV7-6 and TRBJ1-4, is GAGVSQSPRYKVTKRGQDVALRCDPISGHVSLYWYRQALGQGPEFLTYFNYEAQQDKSGLPNDRFSAERPEGSISTLTIQRTEQRDSAMYRCASSLLGQGATNEKLFFGSGTQLSVL.

The chain combines TRBV5-5 with TRBJ1-2; D remains ambiguous. The CDR3 loop spans 15 amino acids. V dropped 3 bases and J dropped 0 bases, with 12 bases sitting between them. Germline lookup yields CDR1 SGHKS and CDR2 YYEKEE (reference sequence). In nucleotides, the CDR3 is TGTGCCAGCAGCTCGGTGGGTGTGGCTAACTATGGCTACACCTTC. Translation: CASSSVGVANYGYTF.

CDR3 bases: TGTGCCAGCAGTTACCAGAGAACAGGAGATACGCAGTATTTT. Residues: CASSYQRTGDTQYF. The gene calls are TRBV6-6 and TRBJ2-3, with D maybe TRBD1 (5 bases). CDR1 MNHNY and CDR2 SVGAGI come from the germline V gene (reference sequence). V gave up 2 bases and J gave up 5 bases, with 11 bases separating them. The CDR3 runs 14 residues.

The chain has TRBV15 and TRBJ2-7, with 10 bases fitting TRBD1. Per the germline V gene, CDR1 is LNHNV and CDR2 is YYDKDF (reference sequence). The junction had 4 bases not matched to a gene; V was cut back by 4 bases and J by 4 bases. The CDR3 is 14 residues long. The CDR3 spells CATSNRQGAYEQYF. The CDR3 nucleotides are TGTGCCACCAGCAATAGACAGGGGGCTTACGAGCAGTACTTC.

A note on this clone: The sample contains more than one DNA sequence encoding this CDR3. The chain has TRBV28 and TRBJ2-7; D call uncertain. The ends were cut back, 2 bases at V and 4 bases at J, with 6 bases in the middle. Germline CDR1 reads MDHEN; CDR2 reads SYDVKM. This CDR3 spans 12 amino acids. For the CDR3, the DNA is TGTGCCAGCAGTTTAAAAGGGTACGAGCAGTACTTC. Amino acid sequence: CASSLKGYEQYF. The full variable domain, completed using reference TRBV28 and TRBJ2-7, is DVKVTQSSRYLVKRTGEKVFLECVQDMDHENMFWYRQDPGLGLRLIYFSYDVKMKEKGDIPEGYSVSREKKERFSLILESASTNQTSMYLCASSLKGYEQYFGPGTRLTVT.

The chain uses TRBV14 and TRBJ1-1; D is uncertain. Between the trimmed V and J ends, which lost 0 bases and 3 bases, there was a span of 8 bases. Germline-derived CDR1 and CDR2 are SGHDN and FVKESK. This CDR3 has 14 residues. CDR3 coding DNA: TGTGCCAGCAGCCAAGATGGGTGGTACACTGAAGCTTTCTTT. Amino acid sequence: CASSQDGWYTEAFF.

The gene calls are TRBV7-2 and TRBJ1-2; D remains unclear. Germline CDR1 and CDR2: SGHTA and FQGNSA. The V and J ends lost 9 bases and 0 bases respectively, with 14 bases between them. This CDR3 is 14 amino acids long. CDR3 nucleotides: TGTGCCAGTTTGGCGGGCTTTCCTAACTATGGCTACACCTTC. Protein: CASLAGFPNYGYTF.

The chain employs TRBV6-5 and TRBJ1-3; 8 bases are a match to TRBD1. V shed 0 bases and J 2 bases; nucleotides not matched to a gene: 0. The CDR3 has 15 residues. Germline V gene lookup returns CDR1 MNHEY and CDR2 SVGAGI. The CDR3 sequence: CASSYSTGAGNTIYF. The CDR3 DNA follows: TGTGCCAGCAGTTACTCGACAGGGGCTGGAAACACCATATATTTT.

The V gene is TRBV4-1, the J gene TRBJ2-7, with D unresolved. Germline CDR1 MGHRA, CDR2 YSYEKL. The CDR3 consists of 14 residues. V was clipped by 0 bases and J by 3 bases, with 9 bases between them. The CDR3 DNA sequence: TGCGCCAGCAGCCAAGAATCAGATTACTACGAGCAGTACTTC. Protein sequence: CASSQESDYYEQYF.

As DNA, the CDR3 is TGTGCCAGCAGCTTATGGCTAGCGGACACAGATACGCAGTATTTT. Translating it yields CASSLWLADTDTQYF. The rearrangement links TRBV11-2 to TRBJ2-3; the match to TRBD2 covers 7 bases. This CDR3 has 15 amino acids. CDR1 and CDR2 (germline): SGHAT, FQNNGV. V shed 2 bases and J 2 bases; nucleotides not matched to a gene: 4.

The chain uses TRBV7-9 and TRBJ2-5, with unresolved D. V gave up 1 base and J gave up 7 bases, with 13 bases separating them. The CDR3 spans 14 residues. CDR1 is SEHNR, CDR2 FQNEAQ, per germline (reference sequence). CDR3 sequence: CASSLGEGKGTQYF. In DNA, the CDR3 is TGTGCCAGCAGCTTAGGGGAAGGGAAGGGGACCCAGTACTTC.

This chain uses TRBV5-8 with TRBJ1-3, with 8 bases that match TRBD1. The germline gives CDR1 SGHTS, CDR2 YDEGEE. The CDR3 covers 13 residues. V was pared by 6 bases and J by 4 bases, with 3 bases of the junction left unmatched. This chain's CDR3 is CASTRTGGNTIYF. CDR3 sequence (DNA): TGTGCCAGCACCCGGACAGGGGGAAACACCATATATTTT.

The chain joins TRBV7-2 to TRBJ1-2; possibly TRBD1 for D (6 bases). This CDR3 has 15 amino acids. V lost 3 bases, J lost 6 bases, and 17 bases lay in between. In germline, CDR1 is SGHTA, CDR2 FQGNSA. In DNA, the CDR3 is TGTGCCAGCAGCTTCGACTGGGGGGGGGCCCATGGCTACACCTTC. This sequence encodes CASSFDWGGAHGYTF.

V is TRBV28 and J is TRBJ1-3; weak D call: TRBD1 (6 bases). The V gene lost 7 bases and the J gene lost 4 bases, with 14 bases spanning the gap. The CDR3 covers 14 residues. The germline V gene has CDR1 MDHEN and CDR2 SYDVKM. CDR3 nucleotide sequence: TGTGCCAGCACCTCGGGGGCCATGGGAAACACCATATATTTT. This sequence encodes CASTSGAMGNTIYF.

The chain has TRBV6-7 and TRBJ1-3, with D possibly being TRBD1 (5 bases). TRBV6-7 is reported as an ORF; its role is uncertain. The CDR3 spans 15 residues. V was cut by 4 bases and J by 6 bases, with 16 bases left in between. The CDR3, as DNA: TGTGCCAGCAGTTCGAGGACATCTCTTCTAAACACCATATATTTT. Residues: CASSSRTSLLNTIYF.

The chain uses TRBV7-3 and TRBJ2-7; D possibly corresponds to TRBD1 (6 bases). The V end was cut by 5 bases, the J end by 2 bases, with 19 bases between. Germline loops: CDR1 SGHTA, CDR2 FQGTGA. CDR3 length equals 16 residues. The CDR3 DNA sequence: TGTGCCAGCAGCCTTTCTTTGACAGGCGAGCCCTACGAGCAGTACTTC. It is translated as CASSLSLTGEPYEQYF. The whole variable domain, filled in from reference TRBV7-3 and TRBJ2-7, reads GAGVSQTPSNKVTEKGKYVELRCDPISGHTALYWYRQSLGQGPEFLIYFQGTGAADDSGLPNDRFFAVRPEGSVSTLKIQRTERGDSAVYLCASSLSLTGEPYEQYFGPGTRLTVT.

The rearrangement joins TRBV13 to TRBJ1-2; tentatively, D is TRBD1 (5 bases). The germline V gene encodes CDR1 PRHDT and CDR2 FYEKMQ (reference sequence). V was shortened by 5 bases and J by 7 bases, with 14 bases between the two germline ends. The CDR3 covers 13 residues. The CDR3 DNA follows: TGTGCCAGCAGCCCCTGGGGGACGGCTGGCTACACCTTC. Translation: CASSPWGTAGYTF.

The chain carries TRBV2 and TRBJ1-4, with D hard to call. Trimming stripped 0 bases from V and 2 bases from J, with 13 bases between. CDR1 is SNHLY and CDR2 is FYNNEI in the germline V gene. The CDR3 spans 17 residues. CDR3 protein: CASSEALVLQTNEKLFF. DNA for the CDR3: TGTGCCAGCAGTGAAGCGCTCGTCTTACAGACTAATGAAAAACTGTTTTTT.

The chain carries TRBV7-6 and TRBJ1-6; 8 nucleotides match TRBD1. The germline CDR1 and CDR2 sequences are SGHVS and FNYEAQ. V was clipped by 5 bases and J by 7 bases; unmatched bases: 7. CDR3 length: 15 residues. The CDR3 sequence: CASSQRWTGNSPLHF. CDR3 in DNA: TGTGCCAGCAGCCAGAGATGGACAGGGAATTCACCCCTCCACTTT.

This chain connects TRBV6-1 to TRBJ2-7; D is tentatively TRBD1 or TRBD2 (5 bases each). Germline-derived CDR1 and CDR2 are MNHNS and SASEGT. Trimming cost V 0 bases and J 4 bases, with 13 bases left between them. The CDR3 extends over 15 amino acids. The CDR3 DNA is TGTGCCAGCAGTGAAGCGGGCGTAGGGACGTACGAGCAGTACTTC. This encodes CASSEAGVGTYEQYF.

In the case of this clone: At one of its ends the junction is not consistent with the germline gene, which may arise from a read error. V gene TRBV4-1 combines with J gene TRBJ1-1, with TRBD1 as a possible D gene (6 bases). The CDR3 sequence is 14 residues long. The V gene's germline CDR1 is MGHRA and CDR2 YSYEKL. CDR3 DNA sequence: TGTGCCAGCAGCCAAGAGGCGGGCAGCAGGGGAGCTTTCTTT. Encoded protein: CASSQEAGSRGAFF.

This chain joins TRBV6-1 and TRBJ2-5; no definite D call. The J call is uncertain, as TRBJ2-7 better fits the DNA end. The CDR3 runs 13 residues. CDR1 is MNHNS and CDR2 is SASEGT in the germline V gene. The CDR3 DNA follows: TGTGCCAGCAGTGCCGGACGGTCCTACGAGCAGTACTTC. Its protein is CASSAGRSYEQYF.

The chain employs TRBV7-2 and TRBJ1-1, with unresolved D. This CDR3 spans 14 amino acids. CDR1 is SGHTA and CDR2 is FQGNSA in the germline V gene. V lost 5 bases and J lost 1, with 11 bases in between. The CDR3 nucleotides are TGTGCCAGCAGCCCTTGGGCAGGGAACACTGAAGCTTTCTTT. Its protein is CASSPWAGNTEAFF.

The chain couples TRBV4-1 to TRBJ2-2, with a tentative D call TRBD1 (6 bases). V was pared by 4 bases and J by 2 bases, with 14 bases between. CDR1 is MGHRA, CDR2 YSYEKL, per germline. The CDR3 covers 16 residues. The DNA of the CDR3 is TGCGCCAGCAGCCCAGTCGGCAGGGGTAACACCGGGGAGCTGTTTTTT. This sequence encodes CASSPVGRGNTGELFF.

V gene TRBV7-3 combines with J gene TRBJ2-2, with 14 bases that match TRBD2. Trimming removed 5 bases from V and 1 base from J; junction bases left unmatched: 9. CDR3 size: 19 residues. CDR1 SGHTA and CDR2 FQGTGA come from the germline V gene. Here the CDR3 reads CASSRTAGTSGGNTGELFF. The CDR3 nucleotides are TGTGCCAGCAGCCGGACCGCCGGGACTAGCGGGGGGAACACCGGGGAGCTGTTTTTT.